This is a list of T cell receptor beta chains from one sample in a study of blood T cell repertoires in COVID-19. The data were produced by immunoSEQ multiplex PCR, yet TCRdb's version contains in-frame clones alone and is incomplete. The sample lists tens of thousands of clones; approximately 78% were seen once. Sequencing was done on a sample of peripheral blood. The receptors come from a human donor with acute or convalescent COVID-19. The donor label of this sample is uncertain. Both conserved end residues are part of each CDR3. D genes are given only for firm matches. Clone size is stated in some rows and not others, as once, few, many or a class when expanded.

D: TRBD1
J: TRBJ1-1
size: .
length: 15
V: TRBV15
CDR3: CATSRGPDRAGEAFF
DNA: TGTGCCACCAGCAGAGGACCTGACAGGGCGGGTGAAGCTTTCTTT

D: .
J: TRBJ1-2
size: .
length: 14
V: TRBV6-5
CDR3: CASSYFPQGYGYTF
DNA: TGTGCCAGCAGTTACTTTCCTCAGGGCTATGGCTACACCTTC

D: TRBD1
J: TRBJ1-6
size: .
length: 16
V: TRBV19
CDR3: CASSSPGQGTNSPLHF
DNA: TGTGCCAGTAGTTCTCCTGGACAGGGGACTAATTCACCCCTCCACTTT

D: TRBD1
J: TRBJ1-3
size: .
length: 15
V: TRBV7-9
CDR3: CASRGQGSSGNTIYF
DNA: TGTGCCAGCAGGGGACAGGGTTCGTCCGGAAACACCATATATTTT

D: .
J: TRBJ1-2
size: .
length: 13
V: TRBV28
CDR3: CASSIDMAYGYTF
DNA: TGTGCCAGCAGTATCGACATGGCCTATGGCTACACCTTC

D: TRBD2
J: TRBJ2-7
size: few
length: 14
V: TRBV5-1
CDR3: CASSLGRGASEQYF
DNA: TGCGCCAGCAGCTTAGGGAGGGGTGCCTCCGAGCAGTACTTC

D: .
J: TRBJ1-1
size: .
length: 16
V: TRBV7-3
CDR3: CASSLMETAANTEAFF
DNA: TGTGCCAGCAGCTTAATGGAAACAGCTGCTAACACTGAAGCTTTCTTT

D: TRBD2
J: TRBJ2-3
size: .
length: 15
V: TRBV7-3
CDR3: CASSPGGWGADTQYF
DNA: TGTGCCAGCAGCCCCGGGGGGTGGGGCGCAGATACGCAGTATTTT

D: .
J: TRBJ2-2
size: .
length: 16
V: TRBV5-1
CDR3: CASSLLGEEWAGELFF
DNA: TGCGCCAGCAGCTTGTTAGGGGAAGAATGGGCCGGGGAGCTGTTTTTT

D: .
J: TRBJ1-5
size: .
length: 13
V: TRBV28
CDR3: CASSLQRYQPQHF
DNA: TGTGCCAGCAGTTTACAGAGGTATCAGCCCCAGCATTTT

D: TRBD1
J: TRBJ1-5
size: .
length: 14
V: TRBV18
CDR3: CASSPQGQGEPQHF
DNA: TGTGCCAGCTCACCTCAGGGACAGGGGGAGCCCCAGCATTTT

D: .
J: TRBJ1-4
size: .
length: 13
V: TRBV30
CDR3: CACPREFGEKLFF
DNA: TGTGCCTGTCCGAGGGAGTTCGGTGAAAAACTGTTTTTT

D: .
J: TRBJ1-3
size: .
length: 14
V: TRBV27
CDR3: CASRRLGSGNTIYF
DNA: TGTGCCAGCAGGCGCCTAGGCTCTGGAAACACCATATATTTT

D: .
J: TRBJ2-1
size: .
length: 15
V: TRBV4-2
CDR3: CASSLRDKDLNEQFF
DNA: TGTGCCAGCAGCCTACGGGACAAAGACCTCAATGAGCAGTTCTTC

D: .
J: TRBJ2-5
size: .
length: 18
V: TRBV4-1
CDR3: CASSQEFGGWGVEETQYF
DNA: TGCGCCAGCAGCCAAGAGTTTGGAGGGTGGGGGGTAGAAGAGACCCAGTACTTC

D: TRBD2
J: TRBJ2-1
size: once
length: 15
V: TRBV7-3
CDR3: CASSLSLAGANEQFF
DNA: TGTGCCAGCAGCTTAAGTCTAGCGGGGGCCAATGAGCAGTTCTTC

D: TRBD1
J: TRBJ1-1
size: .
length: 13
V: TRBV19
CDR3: CASWGQGWTEAFF
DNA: TGTGCCAGCTGGGGACAGGGTTGGACTGAAGCTTTCTTT

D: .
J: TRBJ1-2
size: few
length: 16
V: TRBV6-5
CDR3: CASSYSIGEGSYGYTF
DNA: TGTGCCAGCAGTTACTCGATCGGGGAAGGTAGCTATGGCTACACCTTC

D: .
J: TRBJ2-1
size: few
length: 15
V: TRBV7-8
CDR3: CASSLLSSSYNEQFF
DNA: TGTGCCAGCAGCCTACTAAGTAGCTCCTACAATGAGCAGTTCTTC

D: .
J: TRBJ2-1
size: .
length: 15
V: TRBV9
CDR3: CASSVGTSPYNEQFF
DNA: TGTGCCAGCAGCGTAGGTACGAGTCCCTACAATGAGCAGTTCTTC

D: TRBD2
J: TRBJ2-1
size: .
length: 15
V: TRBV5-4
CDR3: CASSLGGLADNEQFF
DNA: TGTGCCAGCAGCTTGGGGGGACTAGCGGACAATGAGCAGTTCTTC